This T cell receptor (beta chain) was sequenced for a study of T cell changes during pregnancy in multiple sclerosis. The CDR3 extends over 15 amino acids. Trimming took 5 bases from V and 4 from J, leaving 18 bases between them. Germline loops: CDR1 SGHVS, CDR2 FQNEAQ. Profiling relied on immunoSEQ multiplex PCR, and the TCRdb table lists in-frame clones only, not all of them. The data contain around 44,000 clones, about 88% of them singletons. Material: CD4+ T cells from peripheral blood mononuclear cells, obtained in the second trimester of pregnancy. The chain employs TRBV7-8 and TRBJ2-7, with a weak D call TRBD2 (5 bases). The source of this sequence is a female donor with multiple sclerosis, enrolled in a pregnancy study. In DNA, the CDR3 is TGTGCCAGCAGCCCGGAGGATGATCGGGGTTACGAGCAGTACTTC. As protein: CASSPEDDRGYEQYF.